This TCR beta chain was obtained from a study of cytomegalovirus exposure and HLA in healthy donors. Points from the study as a whole: TCR beta chains associated with HLA were, in a later analysis, more clonally expanded than equally common others. When the data were analyzed later, several of the most significant clusters appeared to be linked to common viral pathogens.

A note on this clone: Antigen specificity is unknown.

The PCR was carried out with 60 Vbeta primers and 13 Jbeta primers. Sequencing was performed with immunoSEQ multiplex PCR; in TCRdb, only in-frame clones are kept and a portion is missing. The sample includes approximately 100,000 clones, 65% to 85% seen only once; the top ten take around 2%. The source is a man between 18 and 29 years old in good health and CMV-seronegative. Source material: PBMCs.

The CDR3 is CASSLTGYEQYF. The DNA of the CDR3 is TGTGCCAGCAGCTTGACGGGTTACGAGCAGTACTTC. This chain joins TRBV5-8 and TRBJ2-7; D remains ambiguous. The CDR3 totals 12 residues. Germline CDR1 is SGHTS and CDR2 is YDEGEE. V was shortened by 1 base and J by 4 bases, with 6 bases between the two germline ends. The full variable domain, completed using reference TRBV5-8 and TRBJ2-7, is EAGVTQSPTHLIKTRGQQATLRCSPISGHTSVYWYQQALGLGLQFLLWYDEGEERNRGNFPPRFSGRQFPNYSSELNVNALELEDSALYLCASSLTGYEQYFGPGTRLTVT.